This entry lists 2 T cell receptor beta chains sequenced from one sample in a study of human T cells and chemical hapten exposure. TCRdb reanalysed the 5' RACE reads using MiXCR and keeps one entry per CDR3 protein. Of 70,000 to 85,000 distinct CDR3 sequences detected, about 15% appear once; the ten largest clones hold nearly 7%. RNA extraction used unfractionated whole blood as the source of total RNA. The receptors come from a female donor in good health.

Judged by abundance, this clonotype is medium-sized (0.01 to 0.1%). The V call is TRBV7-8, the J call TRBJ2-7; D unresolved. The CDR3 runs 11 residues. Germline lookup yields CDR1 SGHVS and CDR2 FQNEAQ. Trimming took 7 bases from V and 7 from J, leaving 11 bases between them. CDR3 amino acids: CASTHDWEQYF. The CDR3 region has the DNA TGTGCCAGCACCCATGATTGGGAGCAGTACTTC.

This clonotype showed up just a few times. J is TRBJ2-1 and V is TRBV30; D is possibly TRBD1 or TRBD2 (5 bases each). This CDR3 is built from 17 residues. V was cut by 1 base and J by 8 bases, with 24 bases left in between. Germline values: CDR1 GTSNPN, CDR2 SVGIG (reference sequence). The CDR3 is CAWSAPVRGFGRDEQFF. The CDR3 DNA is TGTGCCTGGAGTGCCCCCGTTAGGGGATTTGGGAGAGATGAGCAGTTCTTC.